This T cell receptor (beta chain) was found in a study of blood T cell repertoires in COVID-19. Study background: T cells, B-cell-depleted T cells, or PBMCs provided the cDNA or gDNA that served as material.

Per the original data handling: Using reference gene primer amplification, nucleated cell counts were estimated. Only in-frame clones appear in the TCRdb table, and some are missing; sequencing was by immunoSEQ multiplex PCR. V and J calls and clone size are given by that table; D and trimming were obtained from the DNA. The sample comprises approximately 250,000 clones, approximately 83% of which are singletons, and around 7.2% rests with the top ten. Material for sequencing was peripheral blood. This sequence originates from a woman in her fifties or sixties with acute or convalescent COVID-19.

This CDR3 reads CASSDNDEQYF. The CDR3 nucleotides are TGTGCCAGCAGTGACAACGACGAGCAGTACTTC. V is TRBV6-2 or TRBV6-3 and J is TRBJ2-7; unclear D gene. This CDR3 has 11 residues. Trimming took off 5 bases at V and 5 bases at J, with 7 bases between the two ends. Germline lookup yields CDR1 MNHEY and CDR2 SVGEGT.